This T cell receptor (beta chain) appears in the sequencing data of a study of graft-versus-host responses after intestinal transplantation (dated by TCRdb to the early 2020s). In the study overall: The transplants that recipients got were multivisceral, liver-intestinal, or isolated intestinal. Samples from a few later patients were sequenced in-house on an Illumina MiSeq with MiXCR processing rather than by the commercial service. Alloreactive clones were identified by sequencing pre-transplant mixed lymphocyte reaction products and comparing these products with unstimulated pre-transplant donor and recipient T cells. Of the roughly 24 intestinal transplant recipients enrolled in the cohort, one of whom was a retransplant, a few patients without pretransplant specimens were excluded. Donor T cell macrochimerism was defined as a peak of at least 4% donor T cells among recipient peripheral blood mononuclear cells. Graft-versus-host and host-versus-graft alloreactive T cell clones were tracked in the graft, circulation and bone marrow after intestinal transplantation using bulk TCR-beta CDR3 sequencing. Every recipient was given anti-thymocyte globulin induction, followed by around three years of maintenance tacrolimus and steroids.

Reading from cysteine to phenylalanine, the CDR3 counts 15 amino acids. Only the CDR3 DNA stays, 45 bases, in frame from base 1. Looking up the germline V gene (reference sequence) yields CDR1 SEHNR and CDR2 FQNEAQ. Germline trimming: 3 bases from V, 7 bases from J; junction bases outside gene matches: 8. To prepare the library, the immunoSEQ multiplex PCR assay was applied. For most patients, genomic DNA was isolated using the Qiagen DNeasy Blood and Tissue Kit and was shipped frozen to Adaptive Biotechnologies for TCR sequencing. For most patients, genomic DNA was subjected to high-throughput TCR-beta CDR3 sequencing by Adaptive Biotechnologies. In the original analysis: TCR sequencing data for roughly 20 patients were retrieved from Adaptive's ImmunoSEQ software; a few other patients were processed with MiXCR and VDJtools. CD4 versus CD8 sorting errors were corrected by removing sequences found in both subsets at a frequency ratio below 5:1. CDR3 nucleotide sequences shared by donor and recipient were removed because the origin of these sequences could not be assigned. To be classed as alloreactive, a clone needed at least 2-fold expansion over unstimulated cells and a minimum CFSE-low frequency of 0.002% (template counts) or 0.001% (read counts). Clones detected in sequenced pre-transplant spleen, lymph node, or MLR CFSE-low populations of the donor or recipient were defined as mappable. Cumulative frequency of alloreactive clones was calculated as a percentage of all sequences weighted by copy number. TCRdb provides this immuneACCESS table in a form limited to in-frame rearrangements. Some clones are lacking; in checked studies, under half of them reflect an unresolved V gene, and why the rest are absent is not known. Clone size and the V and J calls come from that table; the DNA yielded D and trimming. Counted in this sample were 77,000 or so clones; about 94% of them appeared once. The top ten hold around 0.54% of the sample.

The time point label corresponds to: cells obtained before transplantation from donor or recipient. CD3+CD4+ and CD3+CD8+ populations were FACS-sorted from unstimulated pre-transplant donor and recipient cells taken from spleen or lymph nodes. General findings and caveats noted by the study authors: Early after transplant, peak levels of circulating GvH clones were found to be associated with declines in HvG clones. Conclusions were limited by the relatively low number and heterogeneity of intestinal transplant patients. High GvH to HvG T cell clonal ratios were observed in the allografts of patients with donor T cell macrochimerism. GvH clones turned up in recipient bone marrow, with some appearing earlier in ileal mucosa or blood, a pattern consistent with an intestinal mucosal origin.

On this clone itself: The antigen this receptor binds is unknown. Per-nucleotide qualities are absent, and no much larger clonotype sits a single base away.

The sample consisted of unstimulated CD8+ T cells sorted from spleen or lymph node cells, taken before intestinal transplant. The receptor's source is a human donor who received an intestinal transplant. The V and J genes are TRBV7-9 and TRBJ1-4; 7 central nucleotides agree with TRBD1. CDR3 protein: CASSFSEGALEKLFF. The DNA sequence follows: TGTGCCAGCAGCTTCTCTGAGGGGGCTCTTGAAAAACTGTTTTTT.